This T cell receptor (beta chain) is drawn from a study of regulatory T cells in long-lasting Graves disease. Time point reported: newly diagnosed GD, antithyroid drugs for less than 3 months. There was RNA extracted from PBMCs, and the TCR library was made from it. Researchers made TCR beta libraries by using iRepertoire HTBI primers and running Arm-PCR on CDR3 regions. Per the authors' pipeline: Analysis of the samples identified 50 to 65 TRBV and around 13 TRBJ segments. A single record per CDR3 protein comes from TCRdb applying MiXCR to the multiplex PCR reads. The V and J calls and clone size are TCRdb's, not the authors'. The sample has over 500,000 distinct CDR3 sequences; under 20% are singletons. The sample was also linked to a second study, of T cells in Graves' hyperthyroidism and ophthalmopathy. Per that study: Those patients with uncontrolled infection, other autoimmune disease, pregnancy or lactation were excluded. Among thyroid clonotypes expanded above 0.001, most also appeared in blood.

The sequence was collected from a woman under 40 with Graves disease. The material sequenced was peripheral blood mononuclear cells (PBMCs), taken at new diagnosis, from a patient treated with antithyroid drugs.

CDR3 bases: TGTGCCAGCGGATGGACAGGAGTTGAGGCACCCCTCCACTTT. Translation gives CASGWTGVEAPLHF. The chain joins TRBV27 to TRBJ1-6; 7 nucleotides match TRBD1. This CDR3 region has 14 residues. V shed 8 bases and J 11 bases; nucleotides not matched to a gene: 12. The germline V gene has CDR1 MNHEY and CDR2 SMNVEV (reference sequence).